Presented here are 25 T cell receptor beta chains from one specimen sequenced in a study of blood T cell repertoires in COVID-19. Assay used: immunoSEQ multiplex PCR; TCRdb lists only in-frame clones, some missing. The sample lists 200,000 to 250,000 clones; about 86% were seen once. The sequenced sample was PBMCs or T cells enriched from blood (not recorded which). Receptors were obtained from a woman in her forties or fifties with acute COVID-19.

J is TRBJ1-2 and V is TRBV5-5; a weak D match, TRBD1 (6 bases). V was shortened by 4 bases and J by 8 bases, with 12 bases between the two germline ends. Germline CDR1 is SGHKS and CDR2 is YYEKEE (reference sequence). The CDR3 loop spans 12 amino acids. CDR3 amino acids: CASSEQGWGYTF. In DNA form, the CDR3 reads TGTGCCAGCAGCGAACAGGGATGGGGCTACACCTTC.

This sequence joins TRBV19 and TRBJ2-4; a possible D gene is TRBD2 (5 bases). Per germline, CDR1 LNHDA and CDR2 SQIVND (reference sequence). This CDR3 is built from 13 residues. Trimming left V 11 bases short and J 8 bases short, with 19 bases between. The CDR3 reads CASSEVVGDIQYF. The DNA of the CDR3 is TGTGCCTCCTCGGAGGTTGTAGGAGACATTCAGTACTTC. Full variable domain (missing parts from reference TRBV19 and TRBJ2-4): DGGITQSPKYLFRKEGQNVTLSCEQNLNHDAMYWYRQDPGQGLRLIYYSQIVNDFQKGDIAEGYSVSREKKESFPLTVTSAQKNPTAFYLCASSEVVGDIQYFGAGTRLSVL.

This clone was observed once. The chain has TRBV7-6 and TRBJ2-1; TRBD2 might be the D (6 bases). From germline, CDR1 is SGHVS and CDR2 FNYEAQ. The CDR3 has 15 amino acids. Trimming removed 5 bases from V and 8 bases from J, with 19 bases in between. This CDR3 reads CASSGRLEVPYEQFF. The CDR3 DNA follows: TGTGCCAGCAGCGGGAGACTAGAAGTTCCCTATGAGCAGTTCTTC.

The table lists this clone with a count of one. The rearrangement links TRBV11-2 to TRBJ2-1, with TRBD2 matching 7 bases. This CDR3 has 17 amino acids. CDR1 is SGHAT and CDR2 is FQNNGV in the germline V gene. V lost 4 bases, J lost 7 bases, and 16 bases stayed unmatched. The CDR3 DNA reads as TGTGCCAGCAGCTACGGGGGAGGGAGTCTTGTGGCTAATGAGCAGTTCTTC. The encoded protein is CASSYGGGSLVANEQFF.

This chain joins TRBV6-5 and TRBJ2-3; 8 bases fit TRBD1. CDR1 is MNHEY, CDR2 SVGAGI, per germline. With 6 bases clipped from V and 0 bases from J, the junction kept 5 bases outside the gene matches. This CDR3 is built from 15 residues. The CDR3 reads CASSSTGASTDTQYF. CDR3 nucleotide sequence: TGTGCCAGCAGCTCGACAGGGGCTAGCACAGATACGCAGTATTTT.

This rearrangement joins TRBV9 to TRBJ1-1; no reliable D call. Germline lookup yields CDR1 SGDLS and CDR2 YYNGEE. The CDR3 loop spans 15 amino acids. V shed 3 bases and J shed 1 base, with 13 bases lying between them. Here the CDR3 DNA reads TGTGCCAGCAGCGCGCTCTCCACTTCGAACACTGAAGCTTTCTTT. Its translation: CASSALSTSNTEAFF.

Notes on this clone: Other DNA sequences from this sample encode an identical CDR3 as well. The chain links TRBV5-1 to TRBJ2-5, with 16 bases aligning to TRBD2. After removal of 4 bases from V and 5 bases from J, the junction contained 2 bases not matched to a gene. The CDR3 sequence is 15 residues long. CDR1 is SGHRS, CDR2 YFSETQ, per germline. CDR3 nucleotide sequence: TGCGCCAGCAGCCCGGGACTAGCGGGAGGGGAGACCCAGTACTTC. Amino acids: CASSPGLAGGETQYF.

This chain connects TRBV2 to TRBJ2-7; 8 bases are shared with TRBD1. The CDR3 runs 15 residues. Germline CDR1 is SNHLY and CDR2 is FYNNEI. V lost 7 bases, J lost 1 base, and 9 bases stayed unmatched. CDR3 region: CASNGQGRGSYEQYF. CDR3 DNA sequence: TGTGCCAGCAATGGACAGGGCAGGGGGTCCTACGAGCAGTACTTC.

V usage is TRBV30 and J usage is TRBJ2-1, with 9 nucleotides matching TRBD2. CDR3 length: 15 amino acids. V was pared by 0 bases and J by 2 bases, with 2 bases of the junction left unmatched. The V gene's germline CDR1 is GTSNPN and CDR2 SVGIG (reference sequence). Here the CDR3 DNA reads TGTGCCTGGAGTGTCGGGACTAGCACCTACAATGAGCAGTTCTTC. Amino acids: CAWSVGTSTYNEQFF.

This chain uses TRBV6-5 with TRBJ2-1, with TRBD1 identical over 7 bases. CDR1 is MNHEY, CDR2 SVGAGI, per germline. Germline trimming cut 0 bases from V and 0 bases from J; bases unmatched to any gene: 2. The CDR3 contains 16 residues. In DNA, the CDR3 is TGTGCCAGCAGTTACTCCCGACAGGGCTCCTACAATGAGCAGTTCTTC. It encodes CASSYSRQGSYNEQFF.

This sequence joins TRBV10-1 and TRBJ1-1; possibly TRBD1 for D (5 bases). CDR1 is WNHNN and CDR2 is SYGVQD in the germline V gene (reference sequence). V was trimmed by 7 bases and J by 4 bases, leaving 25 bases between them. The CDR3 extends over 17 amino acids. Here the CDR3 reads CASNQQRQILRSTEAFF. CDR3 nucleotide sequence: TGCGCCAGCAATCAACAAAGACAGATCCTTCGAAGCACTGAAGCTTTCTTT.

The chain couples TRBV7-2 to TRBJ2-3; D might be TRBD1 (6 bases). The CDR3 runs 13 residues. Germline assignment: CDR1 SGHTA and CDR2 FQGNSA. Trimming shortened V by 4 bases and J by 1 base, and 6 bases separated the two germline ends. CDR3 sequence (DNA): TGTGCCAGCAGCTGGACAGGCACAGATACGCAGTATTTT. Translating gives CASSWTGTDTQYF.

This chain joins TRBV5-1 and TRBJ2-2; the match to TRBD2 covers 12 bases. Unmatched junction bases numbered 11, after V lost 1 base and J lost 4 bases. CDR1 is SGHRS, CDR2 YFSETQ, per germline. This CDR3 is built from 19 residues. The CDR3, as DNA: TGCGCCAGCAGCTTGAGGGGCGGACTGACTAGCGGGAGCACCGGGGAGCTGTTTTTT. Residues: CASSLRGGLTSGSTGELFF. Combining the CDR3 with reference TRBV5-1 and TRBJ2-2 gives the whole variable domain KAGVTQTPRYLIKTRGQQVTLSCSPISGHRSVSWYQQTPGQGLQFLFEYFSETQRNKGNFPGRFSGRQFSNSRSEMNVSTLELGDSALYLCASSLRGGLTSGSTGELFFGEGSRLTVL.

The chain links TRBV28 to TRBJ1-2; no clear D gene. V lost 2 bases, J lost 2 bases, and 6 bases lay in between. CDR3 length: 13 residues. Germline V gives CDR1 MDHEN, CDR2 SYDVKM. DNA of the CDR3: TGTGCCAGCAGTTTACCACAGAACTATGGCTACACCTTC. This codes for CASSLPQNYGYTF.

This clone showed up just a few times. The chain combines TRBV7-2 with TRBJ2-6, with D perhaps matching TRBD1 (5 bases). CDR1 is SGHTA and CDR2 is FQGNSA in the germline V gene. The length of the CDR3 is 17 residues. The V end was cut by 8 bases, the J end by 0 bases, with 17 bases between. The CDR3 here is CASAPPQGTSGANVLTF. CDR3 bases: TGTGCCAGCGCCCCGCCCCAGGGAACCTCTGGGGCCAACGTCCTGACTTTC.

For the CDR3, the DNA is TGCAGCGTTGAGACAGGTGGCTACGAGCAGTACTTC. Residues: CSVETGGYEQYF. This sequence joins TRBV29-1 and TRBJ2-7; the D gene is possibly TRBD1 (6 bases). The CDR3 loop spans 12 amino acids. Germline CDR1 and CDR2: SQVTM and ANQGSEA. Trimming stripped 3 bases from V and 3 bases from J, with 9 bases between.

V is TRBV6-6 and J is TRBJ1-1; D gene uncertain. With 0 bases removed from V and 1 base from J, the gap between germline ends came to 9 bases. Germline assignment: CDR1 MNHNY and CDR2 SVGAGI (reference sequence). The CDR3 is made up of 15 amino acids. DNA of the CDR3: TGTGCCAGCAGTTACTCCCCACAGACGAACACTGAAGCTTTCTTT. It is translated as CASSYSPQTNTEAFF.

CDR3 loop: CASSEVTVRSSYEQYF. CDR3 sequence (DNA): TGTGCCAGCAGTGAAGTCACCGTGCGGAGCTCCTACGAGCAGTACTTC. The chain carries TRBV25-1 and TRBJ2-7; D unresolved. The V end lost 2 bases, the J end lost 0 bases, and 14 bases lay between the germline ends. There are 16 residues in the CDR3. The germline CDR1 and CDR2 sequences are MGHDK and SYGVNS.

The gene calls are TRBV11-2 and TRBJ2-1; 9 bases match TRBD1. The germline V gene encodes CDR1 SGHAT and CDR2 FQNNGV. The CDR3 loop spans 14 amino acids. J gave up 4 bases and V 3 bases, and 1 base lay outside the gene matches. The DNA of the CDR3 is TGTGCCAGCAGCTTGACAGGGGGGTACAATGAGCAGTTCTTC. It translates to CASSLTGGYNEQFF.

The chain is built from TRBV7-9 and TRBJ2-7; perhaps TRBD2 as D (5 bases). Trimming took off 1 base at V and 6 bases at J, with 19 bases between the two ends. The CDR3 has 16 residues. Germline V lookup: CDR1 SEHNR, CDR2 FQNEAQ (reference sequence). CDR3 sequence (DNA): TGTGCCAGCAGCTTAGAATCGTCGTCTCGGGGTCGCGAGCAGTACTTC. Protein: CASSLESSSRGREQYF.

The rearrangement joins TRBV15 to TRBJ1-4; TRBD1 matches 9 bases. The length of the CDR3 is 15 residues. The J segment lost 3 bases and the V segment lost 6 bases, leaving 5 bases of the junction unmatched. Germline CDR1 and CDR2: LNHNV and YYDKDF (reference sequence). The DNA of the CDR3 is TGTGCCACCAGACAGGGGGCTATCCCTAATGAAAAACTGTTTTTT. Protein sequence: CATRQGAIPNEKLFF. The full variable domain, its missing parts supplied by reference TRBV15 and TRBJ1-4, is DAMVIQNPRYQVTQFGKPVTLSCSQTLNHNVMYWYQQKSSQAPKLLFHYYDKDFNNEADTPDNFQSRRPNTSFCFLDIRSPGLGDTAMYLCATRQGAIPNEKLFFGSGTQLSVL.

The rearrangement uses TRBV15 and TRBJ2-3, with TRBD2 matching 7 bases. Germline V gene lookup returns CDR1 LNHNV and CDR2 YYDKDF (reference sequence). J was trimmed by 6 bases and V by 5 bases; bases with no gene match: 5. The CDR3 extends over 13 amino acids. CDR3 in amino acids: CATSPSGGDTQYF. For the CDR3, the DNA is TGTGCCACCAGCCCGTCCGGGGGGGATACGCAGTATTTT.

This rearrangement joins TRBV7-2 to TRBJ2-7; 9 nucleotides line up with TRBD2. J lost 5 bases, V lost 5 bases, and 19 bases had no gene match. Germline CDR1 reads SGHTA; CDR2 reads FQGNSA. The CDR3 extends over 18 amino acids. In DNA, the CDR3 is TGTGCCAGCAGCCCCTCGGGTAGCGGGAGATATTATAGGAACGAGCAGTACTTC. Protein: CASSPSGSGRYYRNEQYF.

The J gene is TRBJ1-5, the V gene TRBV19; 8 bases are a match to TRBD1. Germline CDR1 and CDR2: LNHDA and SQIVND (reference sequence). V shed 6 bases and J 0 bases; nucleotides not matched to a gene: 10. The CDR3 is made up of 17 amino acids. CDR3 DNA: TGTGCCAGTAGCCCGAGGGACAGGTCGTATAGCAATCAGCCCCAGCATTTT. Translation gives CASSPRDRSYSNQPQHF.

The rearrangement links TRBV29-1 to TRBJ2-1; D unclear. This CDR3 comprises 11 residues. CDR1 and CDR2 from the germline V gene are SQVTM and ANQGSEA. Trimming removed 3 bases from V and 11 bases from J, with 11 bases in between. CDR3 in amino acids: CSVDVLEKQFF. For the CDR3, the DNA is TGCAGCGTTGATGTACTGGAGAAGCAGTTCTTC.